A selection of T cell receptor beta chains follows, all from one sample in a study of T cell repertoires in cytomegalovirus infection. TCRdb redid the calling of the reads with MiXCR, one entry per CDR3 protein. The table has around 800,000 distinct CDR3 sequences, approximately 29% seen once; the top ten hold around 12%. What these receptors recognize is not known. Specimen: cultured CD8+ T cells from PBMCs, collected from culture after CMV antigen stimulation. Every receptor here comes from a human donor in good health (CMV status not recorded). Some clones in this sample may be carry-over from other donors' samples. Each CDR3 is given with its conserved first and last residue. The D gene is left open where the match is weak. Rows may omit the clone size; those that give it use once, few, many or a size class.

V: TRBV25-1
D: TRBD2
size: .
J: TRBJ2-2
CDR3: CASLHSGTSGGTYTGELFF
DNA: TGTGCCAGCCTCCATTCCGGGACTAGCGGGGGGACCTACACCGGGGAGCTGTTTTTT

V: TRBV10-2
D: .
size: few
J: TRBJ2-3
CDR3: CASSESIFTSTDTQYF
DNA: TGCGCCAGCAGTGAGTCGATCTTTACCAGCACAGATACGCAGTATTTT

V: TRBV7-2
D: .
size: many
J: TRBJ2-1
CDR3: CASSLTAGASSYNEQFF
DNA: TGTGCCAGCAGCTTAACGGCAGGGGCGAGCTCCTACAATGAGCAGTTCTTC

V: TRBV5-1
D: .
size: .
J: TRBJ2-4
CDR3: CASSLAFGRVDIQYF
DNA: TGCGCCAGCAGCTTGGCCTTCGGCAGGGTCGACATTCAGTACTTC

V: TRBV28
D: TRBD2
size: few
J: TRBJ2-5
CDR3: CASSSRTSGDQETQYF
DNA: TGTGCCAGCAGTTCCCGGACTAGCGGGGACCAAGAGACCCAGTACTTC

V: TRBV7-9
D: .
size: once
J: TRBJ2-5
CDR3: CASSLLPGAGQETQYF
DNA: TGTGCCAGCAGCCTACTACCGGGGGCAGGTCAAGAGACCCAGTACTTC

V: TRBV12-3/TRBV12-4
D: .
size: .
J: TRBJ2-1
CDR3: CASSFGGVQFF
DNA: TGTGCCAGCAGTTTCGGGGGTGTGCAGTTCTTC

V: TRBV7-9
D: TRBD1
size: many
J: TRBJ1-5
CDR3: CASSLYRDRDSGQPQHF
DNA: TGTGCCAGCAGCCTTTACCGGGACAGGGACTCAGGGCAGCCCCAGCATTTT

V: TRBV12-3/TRBV12-4
D: TRBD1
size: .
J: TRBJ2-1
CDR3: CASTLTGSPYNEQFF
DNA: TGTGCCAGCACCCTGACAGGGTCCCCCTACAATGAGCAGTTCTTC

V: TRBV4-1
D: .
size: few
J: TRBJ2-1
CDR3: CASSQEAGSNEQFF
DNA: TGCGCCAGCAGCCAAGAGGCCGGTAGCAATGAGCAGTTCTTC

V: TRBV5-1
D: .
size: many
J: TRBJ2-3
CDR3: CASSYLGGTKVTRTDTQYF
DNA: TGCGCCAGCAGCTACCTCGGCGGAACTAAGGTCACGCGCACAGATACGCAGTATTTT

V: TRBV7-8
D: .
size: many
J: TRBJ1-4
CDR3: CASSTDRTNEKLFF
DNA: TGTGCCAGCAGCACGGACAGAACAAATGAAAAACTGTTTTTT

V: TRBV6-1
D: .
size: few
J: TRBJ2-2
CDR3: CASIPRGHSNTGELFF
DNA: TGTGCCAGCATACCGAGGGGACACTCGAACACCGGGGAGCTGTTTTTT

V: TRBV7-6
D: TRBD1
size: .
J: TRBJ1-4
CDR3: CASSLSHDRGRAHGKLLFF
DNA: TGTGCCAGCAGCTTAAGCCACGACAGGGGTCGGGCGCACGGAAAACTCCTGTTTTTT

V: TRBV12-3/TRBV12-4
D: TRBD2
size: many
J: TRBJ2-5
CDR3: CASSLTSGGASETQYF
DNA: TGTGCCAGCAGTTTGACTAGCGGGGGGGCTTCAGAGACCCAGTACTTC

V: TRBV10-3
D: .
size: few
J: TRBJ1-1
CDR3: CAINSNTEAFF
DNA: TGTGCCATCAATTCGAACACTGAAGCTTTCTTT

V: TRBV7-9
D: .
size: few
J: TRBJ2-1
CDR3: CASRSQGLASGNEQFF
DNA: TGTGCCAGCAGGTCCCAGGGTCTAGCGTCGGGTAATGAGCAGTTCTTC

V: TRBV7-6
D: .
size: .
J: TRBJ1-4
CDR3: CASSSPGGLNEKLFF
DNA: TGTGCCAGCAGCTCTCCGGGGGGCCTTAATGAAAAACTGTTTTTT

V: TRBV6-5
D: .
size: .
J: TRBJ2-3
CDR3: CASSYLGPRDTQYF
DNA: TGTGCCAGCAGTTACCTGGGACCGAGGGATACGCAGTATTTT

V: TRBV6-5
D: .
size: .
J: TRBJ2-3
CDR3: CASTMTYTDTQYF
DNA: TGTGCCAGCACTATGACGTACACAGATACGCAGTATTTT

V: TRBV4-2
D: TRBD2
size: few
J: TRBJ2-1
CDR3: CASSHLGFVTSGNNEQFF
DNA: TGTGCCAGCAGCCATTTGGGGTTCGTGACTAGCGGAAACAATGAGCAGTTCTTC

V: TRBV11-3
D: .
size: .
J: TRBJ2-3
CDR3: CASSARDGGSTDTQYF
DNA: TGTGCCAGCAGCGCCCGGGACGGGGGTAGCACAGATACGCAGTATTTT

V: TRBV7-8
D: TRBD2
size: few
J: TRBJ2-3
CDR3: CASSLTLAGGGGQYF
DNA: TGTGCCAGCAGCTTAACGCTAGCGGGGGGGGGTGGGCAGTATTTT

V: TRBV9
D: TRBD1
size: few
J: TRBJ1-5
CDR3: CASSPGQGPPGNQPQHF
DNA: TGTGCCAGCAGCCCGGGACAGGGACCACCTGGCAATCAGCCCCAGCATTTT

V: TRBV6-5
D: TRBD1
size: .
J: TRBJ2-5
CDR3: CASSRRDRGTVETQYF
DNA: TGTGCCAGCAGCCGCAGGGACAGGGGGACGGTGGAGACCCAGTACTTC

V: TRBV7-9
D: TRBD1
size: .
J: TRBJ2-1
CDR3: CASSLGQGFEQFF
DNA: TGTGCCAGCAGCTTGGGACAGGGTTTTGAGCAGTTCTTC

V: TRBV12-3/TRBV12-4
D: TRBD2
size: few
J: TRBJ2-1
CDR3: CASSGLAGAYNEQFF
DNA: TGTGCCAGCAGCGGACTAGCGGGGGCGTACAATGAGCAGTTCTTC

V: TRBV6-6
D: TRBD2
size: .
J: TRBJ2-3
CDR3: CASTRGGRDTQYF
DNA: TGTGCCAGCACGCGGGGGGGCCGCGATACGCAGTATTTT

V: TRBV28
D: .
size: .
J: TRBJ1-1
CDR3: CASLLTPLWVAPDTEAFF
DNA: TGTGCCAGTCTACTCACCCCCCTATGGGTAGCACCCGACACTGAAGCTTTCTTT

V: TRBV18
D: .
size: .
J: TRBJ2-3
CDR3: CASSPDPTITDTQYF
DNA: TGTGCCAGCTCACCGGACCCCACGATAACAGATACGCAGTATTTT

V: TRBV12-5
D: TRBD1
size: many
J: TRBJ2-5
CDR3: CASGLWQGAGETQYF
DNA: TGTGCTAGTGGTTTGTGGCAGGGGGCGGGGGAGACCCAGTACTTC

V: TRBV19
D: .
size: .
J: TRBJ1-5
CDR3: CASRETLEPQHF
DNA: TGTGCCAGTAGGGAGACTCTTGAGCCCCAGCATTTT

V: TRBV7-3
D: .
size: few
J: TRBJ2-5
CDR3: CASSPDSLQETQYF
DNA: TGTGCCAGCAGCCCCGACAGTCTCCAAGAGACCCAGTACTTC

V: TRBV6-6
D: .
size: .
J: TRBJ2-3
CDR3: CASSYSELASMTDTQYF
DNA: TGTGCCAGCAGTTACTCGGAGCTAGCGAGCATGACAGATACGCAGTATTTT

V: TRBV6-6
D: TRBD1
size: .
J: TRBJ1-2
CDR3: CASTPTDRGSYGYTF
DNA: TGTGCCAGCACCCCCACCGACAGGGGGTCCTATGGCTACACCTTC

V: TRBV12-3/TRBV12-4
D: .
size: .
J: TRBJ2-7
CDR3: CASRSVGDAWYEQYF
DNA: TGTGCCAGCAGATCCGTCGGAGACGCGTGGTACGAGCAGTACTTC

V: TRBV14
D: .
size: .
J: TRBJ2-1
CDR3: CASSQYEGPHNEQFF
DNA: TGTGCCAGCAGCCAATACGAGGGGCCCCACAATGAGCAGTTCTTC

V: TRBV7-6
D: TRBD1
size: many
J: TRBJ2-3
CDR3: CASSPTGGSEDTQYF
DNA: TGTGCCAGCAGCCCCACAGGGGGCTCGGAAGATACGCAGTATTTT

V: TRBV7-3
D: .
size: .
J: TRBJ2-5
CDR3: CASSPHGRGQETQYF
DNA: TGTGCCAGCAGCCCTCATGGCAGGGGCCAAGAGACCCAGTACTTC

V: TRBV6-5
D: .
size: many
J: TRBJ1-6
CDR3: CASSYAWGYNSPLHF
DNA: TGTGCCAGCAGTTACGCATGGGGTTATAATTCACCCCTCCACTTT

V: TRBV10-3
D: TRBD1
size: .
J: TRBJ1-5
CDR3: CAISRTGTDNQPQHF
DNA: TGTGCCATCAGTCGTACCGGGACAGACAATCAGCCCCAGCATTTT

V: TRBV5-4
D: .
size: .
J: TRBJ1-1
CDR3: CASSSGEDMNTEAFF
DNA: TGTGCCAGCAGCTCCGGTGAGGACATGAACACTGAAGCTTTCTTT

V: TRBV5-5
D: .
size: .
J: TRBJ2-7
CDR3: CASSLGARGEQYF
DNA: TGTGCCAGCAGCTTGGGGGCCAGAGGAGAGCAGTACTTC

V: TRBV9
D: .
size: few
J: TRBJ1-1
CDR3: CASSYPAGSNTEAFF
DNA: TGTGCCAGCAGCTACCCGGCCGGGTCTAACACTGAAGCTTTCTTT

V: TRBV6-1
D: .
size: many
J: TRBJ1-5
CDR3: CASSLKTGNSNQPQHF
DNA: TGTGCCAGCAGTCTTAAGACAGGAAATAGCAATCAGCCCCAGCATTTT

V: TRBV9
D: .
size: .
J: TRBJ1-2
CDR3: CASSPRGLGGYGYTF
DNA: TGTGCCAGCAGCCCCCGTGGGCTCGGGGGCTATGGCTACACCTTC

V: TRBV5-3
D: TRBD1
size: few
J: TRBJ1-2
CDR3: CASGSGTGGYGYTF
DNA: TGTGCCAGCGGATCCGGGACAGGGGGCTATGGCTACACCTTC

V: TRBV27
D: .
size: .
J: TRBJ2-3
CDR3: CASFGAGPTSTDTQYF
DNA: TGTGCCAGTTTTGGGGCAGGGCCAACCTCCACAGATACGCAGTATTTT

V: TRBV12-3/TRBV12-4
D: TRBD2
size: .
J: TRBJ2-2
CDR3: CASSTLAGGVTGELFF
DNA: TGTGCCAGCAGTACTCTAGCGGGGGGTGTCACCGGGGAGCTGTTTTTT

V: TRBV27
D: TRBD1
size: .
J: TRBJ1-2
CDR3: CASSLLGQGTPYGYTF
DNA: TGTGCCAGCAGTTTATTGGGACAGGGGACTCCCTATGGCTACACCTTC

V: TRBV5-1
D: .
size: few
J: TRBJ2-5
CDR3: CASSVYGLQETQYF
DNA: TGCGCCAGTAGCGTATACGGACTTCAAGAGACCCAGTACTTC

V: TRBV28
D: TRBD1
size: .
J: TRBJ2-3
CDR3: CASSLEQGSDTQYF
DNA: TGTGCCAGCAGTTTAGAACAGGGGTCAGATACGCAGTATTTT